Below are 13 T cell receptor beta chains sequenced from a single sample in a study of T cell responses to AZD1222 COVID-19 vaccine. This table comes from immunoSEQ multiplex PCR, and its TCRdb copy is limited to in-frame clones, with some not included. The table lists approximately 82,000 clones, roughly nine tenths of them singletons. Sequenced here: peripheral blood, sampled 28 days after the second AZD1222 dose. Receptors originate from an adult who received the AZD1222 COVID-19 vaccine.

V gene TRBV6-5 combines with J gene TRBJ2-7; 9 nucleotides match TRBD1. V lost 0 bases and J lost 5; bases outside the gene matches: 2. Germline CDR1 and CDR2: MNHEY and SVGAGI. CDR3 length equals 14 residues. The DNA of the CDR3 is TGTGCCAGCAGTTACTCGGGGACAGGGAACGAGCAGTACTTC. It translates to CASSYSGTGNEQYF.

This clone was seen a single time. The genes are TRBV29-1 and TRBJ1-5, with no clear D. Germline V CDR1 and CDR2: SQVTM, ANQGSEA. V was cut by 2 bases and J by 5 bases, with 10 bases left in between. The CDR3 has 13 residues. The CDR3 protein is CSVETHPDQPQHF. CDR3 DNA sequence: TGCAGCGTTGAAACCCATCCTGATCAGCCCCAGCATTTT.

The count of this clone is one. V is TRBV2 and J is TRBJ2-2; TRBD1 agrees at 10 bases. The CDR3 is 15 amino acids. Germline V gives CDR1 SNHLY, CDR2 FYNNEI. J lost 6 bases, V lost 7 bases, and 8 bases had no gene match. CDR3 residues: CASNPTGGRAGELFF. The CDR3 bases are TGTGCCAGCAACCCGACAGGGGGCAGGGCCGGGGAGCTGTTTTTT.

The chain employs TRBV9 and TRBJ1-6; 7 nucleotides agree with TRBD1. The CDR3 runs to 17 residues. V lost 4 bases, J lost 0 bases, and 7 bases stayed unmatched. Germline V lookup: CDR1 SGDLS, CDR2 YYNGEE. CDR3 residues: CASSRGPQLSYNSPLHF. Written as DNA, the CDR3 is TGTGCCAGCAGCAGGGGGCCCCAACTCTCCTATAATTCACCCCTCCACTTT.

This chain uses TRBV28 with TRBJ2-7, with D perhaps given as TRBD1 or TRBD2 (5 bases each). The CDR3 has 11 amino acids. Trimming took off 4 bases at V and 11 bases at J, with 12 bases between the two ends. The V gene's germline CDR1 is MDHEN and CDR2 SYDVKM. CDR3 residues: CASSYGTYEYF. The CDR3 DNA sequence: TGTGCCAGCAGTTATGGGACCTACGAGTACTTC.

The chain has TRBV10-3 and TRBJ2-5; TRBD2 agrees at 7 bases. CDR3 length equals 15 residues. The J segment lost 2 bases and the V segment lost 4 bases, leaving 7 bases of the junction unmatched. CDR1 ENHRY and CDR2 SYGVKD come from the germline V gene. DNA for the CDR3: TGTGCCATCAGTGCCGCGGGGGAGAATCAAGAGACCCAGTACTTC. Its translation is CAISAAGENQETQYF.

This chain uses TRBV7-2 with TRBJ1-1, with 8 bases that match TRBD1. This CDR3 contains 14 residues. Germline CDR1 and CDR2: SGHTA and FQGNSA. V shed 4 bases and J 5 bases; nucleotides not matched to a gene: 6. CDR3 sequence reads: CASSSDRGATEAFF. CDR3 DNA sequence: TGTGCCAGCAGCTCCGACAGGGGAGCAACTGAAGCTTTCTTT.

V usage is TRBV6-1 and J usage is TRBJ1-6; the D gene is possibly TRBD1 (5 bases). CDR1 and CDR2 from the germline V gene are MNHNS and SASEGT. The length of the CDR3 is 16 residues. The V gene lost 4 bases and the J gene lost 10 bases, with 20 bases spanning the gap. Here the CDR3 DNA reads TGTGCCAGCAGTGCTCTCGCAGGGTTTAACCCGTCACCCCTCCACTTT. Its translation: CASSALAGFNPSPLHF.

The V call is TRBV5-6, the J call TRBJ1-3; maybe TRBD1 (5 bases). V was cut by 3 bases and J by 3 bases, with 10 bases left in between. The CDR3 has 14 residues. Germline-derived CDR1 and CDR2 are SGHDT and YYEEEE. CDR3 amino acids: CASSSPTVGNTIYF. For the CDR3, the DNA is TGTGCCAGCAGCTCGCCGACAGTTGGAAACACCATATATTTT.

V usage is TRBV11-3 and J usage is TRBJ1-6, with D unresolved. The germline CDR1 and CDR2 sequences are SGHNT and YENEEA. CDR3 length equals 13 residues. The V gene lost 5 bases and the J gene lost 7 bases, with 9 bases spanning the gap. The CDR3 bases are TGTGCCAGCAGCCCCTACCAGAATTCACCCCTCCACTTT. It is translated as CASSPYQNSPLHF.

The V call is TRBV6-5, the J call TRBJ1-5; perhaps TRBD1 as D (5 bases). Germline lookup yields CDR1 MNHEY and CDR2 SVGAGI. The CDR3 is 12 amino acids. This CDR3 reads CGVGVSNQPQHF. For the CDR3, the DNA is TGTGGGGTGGGGGTTAGCAATCAGCCCCAGCATTTT.

The V call is TRBV6-5, the J call TRBJ1-1; 8 bases are shared with TRBD1. V lost 0 bases to trimming and J lost 6 bases; unmatched junction nucleotides: 6. The CDR3 totals 15 residues. Germline V gene data show CDR1 as MNHEY and CDR2 as SVGAGI. The CDR3 region has the DNA TGTGCCAGCAGTTACTCGCGACAGGGGTTCGCTGAAGCTTTCTTT. This encodes CASSYSRQGFAEAFF.

The chain uses TRBV7-9 and TRBJ2-2, with D hard to call. V was trimmed by 2 bases and J by 1 base, leaving 11 bases between them. CDR1 and CDR2 from the germline V gene are SEHNR and FQNEAQ (reference sequence). The CDR3 is 16 residues long. The CDR3 sequence is CASSLNPTQNTGELFF. DNA of the CDR3: TGTGCCAGCAGCTTAAACCCGACGCAGAACACCGGGGAGCTGTTTTTT. Full variable domain (remainder filled in from reference TRBV7-9 and TRBJ2-2): DTGVSQNPRHKITKRGQNVTFRCDPISEHNRLYWYRQTLGQGPEFLTYFQNEAQLEKSRLLSDRFSAERPKGSFSTLEIQRTEQGDSAMYLCASSLNPTQNTGELFFGEGSRLTVL.